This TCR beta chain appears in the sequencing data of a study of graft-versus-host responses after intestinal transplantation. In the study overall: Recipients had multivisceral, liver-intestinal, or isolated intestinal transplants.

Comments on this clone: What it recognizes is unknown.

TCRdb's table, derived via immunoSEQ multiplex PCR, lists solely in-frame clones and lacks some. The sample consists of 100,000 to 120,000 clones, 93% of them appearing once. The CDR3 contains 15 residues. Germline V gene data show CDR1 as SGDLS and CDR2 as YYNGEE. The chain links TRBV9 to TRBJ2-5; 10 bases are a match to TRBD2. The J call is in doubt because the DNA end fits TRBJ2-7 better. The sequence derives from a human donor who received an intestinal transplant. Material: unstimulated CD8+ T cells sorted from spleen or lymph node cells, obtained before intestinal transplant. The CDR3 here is CASSQTGTSDYEQYF. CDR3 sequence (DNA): TGTGCCAGCAGCCAAACCGGGACTAGCGACTACGAGCAGTACTTC.